This T cell receptor (beta chain) was observed in a study of cytomegalovirus exposure and HLA in healthy donors. Regarding the study as a whole: Highly shared sequence variants in one cluster were likely a sequencing artifact. The sole available immune exposure information was CMV serostatus. TCR beta chains numbering under 200 were designated cytomegalovirus-associated.

As to this clone: The antigen remains undetermined.

Primers: 60 Vbeta forward and 13 Jbeta reverse. The repertoire was sequenced with immunoSEQ multiplex PCR; TCRdb's copy has only in-frame clones and lacks some. The table shows 100,000 to 150,000 clones, with roughly four fifths occurring only once. The receptor comes from a woman aged 50 to 60 in good health and CMV-seronegative. Sequenced input: PBMCs.

Here the CDR3 DNA reads TGTGCCAGCAGCCCCACGGGACAGACACTAGAGACCCAGTACTTC. It yields the protein CASSPTGQTLETQYF. This chain links TRBV7-9 with TRBJ2-5; 7 bases match TRBD1. The CDR3 covers 15 residues. Germline CDR1 reads SEHNR; CDR2 reads FQNEAQ (reference sequence). Trimming took 5 bases from V and 4 from J; bases not matched to a gene: 10.